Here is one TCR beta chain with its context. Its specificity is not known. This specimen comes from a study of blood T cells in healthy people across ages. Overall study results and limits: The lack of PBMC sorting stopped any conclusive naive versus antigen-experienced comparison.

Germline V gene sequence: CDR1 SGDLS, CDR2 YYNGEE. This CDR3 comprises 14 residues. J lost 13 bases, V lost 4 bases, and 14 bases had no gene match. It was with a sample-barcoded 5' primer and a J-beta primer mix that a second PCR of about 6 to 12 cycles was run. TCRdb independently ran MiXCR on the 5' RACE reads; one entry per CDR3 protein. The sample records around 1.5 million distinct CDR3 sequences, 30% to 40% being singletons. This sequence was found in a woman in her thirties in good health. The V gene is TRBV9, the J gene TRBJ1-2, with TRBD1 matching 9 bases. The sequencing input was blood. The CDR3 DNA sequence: TGTGCCAGCAGCCCGGGGTGGGACAGGGCTTTTTGCACCTTC. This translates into CASSPGWDRAFCTF.